Each of the 26 T cell receptor beta chains below was sequenced from the same sample in a study of tumor-infiltrating lymphocytes in oesophageal squamous cell carcinoma. TCRdb processed the PCR reads anew with MiXCR; each CDR3 protein has one entry. The table includes 21,000 or so distinct CDR3 sequences, 35% to 40% detected once. Sequencing was done on a sample of esophageal tumor tissue. These receptors originate from a male donor with esophageal squamous cell carcinoma.

Worth noting for this clonotype: Likely a read error: the CDR3 ends without its conserved phenylalanine or tryptophan. The limits of the CDR3 on the DNA are not certain, so only TCRdb's listed CDR3 is given. The chain employs TRBV12-3 or TRBV12-4 and TRBJ1-1. The CDR3 is 16 amino acids in total, end residues counted. The CDR3 here is CASSCGLAQIRSILAQ.

This rearrangement joins TRBV7-3 to TRBJ2-6; D remains unclear. Trimming removed 5 bases at V and 1 base at J, with 9 bases between. Germline loops: CDR1 SGHTA, CDR2 FQGTGA. The CDR3 has 15 amino acids. The CDR3 coding sequence is TGTGCCAGCAGCGATATACTTTCTGGGGCCAACGTCCTGACTTTC. Translating gives CASSDILSGANVLTF.

In its sample, this clonotype was seen many times. CDR3 coding DNA: TGTGCCAGCAGCGCGGGGGGGGAGCAGTTCTTC. This sequence encodes CASSAGGEQFF. The gene calls are TRBV11-2 and TRBJ2-1; 9 nucleotides align to TRBD2. This CDR3 contains 11 residues. CDR1 SGHAT and CDR2 FQNNGV come from the germline V gene. J lost 10 bases, V lost 5 bases, and 0 bases had no gene match. Full variable domain (rest looked up from reference TRBV11-2 and TRBJ2-1): EAGVAQSPRYKIIEKRQSVAFWCNPISGHATLYWYQQILGQGPKLLIQFQNNGVVDDSQLPKDRFSAERLKGVDSTLKIQPAKLEDSAVYLCASSAGGEQFFGPGTRLTVL.

Judged by abundance, this clonotype is medium-sized. The rearrangement uses TRBV7-8 and TRBJ1-4, with D possibly matching TRBD1 (5 bases). Trimming removed 5 bases at V and 8 bases at J, with 12 bases between. CDR3 length: 13 amino acids. The germline V gene encodes CDR1 SGHVS and CDR2 FQNEAQ. CDR3 DNA: TGTGCCAGCAGCCCGGGGGTAGGGGAAAAACTGTTTTTT. It codes for CASSPGVGEKLFF.

This clonotype was picked up many times. The chain employs TRBV11-1 and TRBJ2-3, with 13 bases fitting TRBD2. Germline-derived CDR1 and CDR2 are SGHAT and FQDESV (reference sequence). This CDR3 is built from 18 residues. V lost 4 bases, J lost 3 bases, and 10 bases stayed unmatched. The CDR3 protein is CASSSSGTSGKGTDTQYF. The CDR3 DNA sequence: TGTGCCAGCAGCTCCTCAGGGACTAGCGGGAAAGGGACAGATACGCAGTATTTT.

For the CDR3, the DNA is TGTGCCAGCAACATAGGGACTAGCGGAATAAATGAGCAGTTCTTC. This encodes CASNIGTSGINEQFF. The V and J genes are TRBV6-2 or TRBV6-3 and TRBJ2-1; 11 bases line up with TRBD2. CDR1 MNHEY and CDR2 SVGEGT come from the germline V gene. J gave up 7 bases and V 7 bases, and 9 bases lay outside the gene matches. This CDR3 spans 15 amino acids.

A remark on this clonotype: The CDR3 carries no conserved terminal phenylalanine or tryptophan, so it likely arises from a read error. The DNA is left out, because the CDR3 cannot be placed on it with certainty; the CDR3 is given as TCRdb lists it. CDR3 residues: CAISEPYLG. V is TRBV10-3 and J is TRBJ1-1. Germline V gives CDR1 ENHRY, CDR2 SYGVKD. Inclusive of both ends, the CDR3 amounts to 9 amino acids.

A few counts support this clonotype. The genes are TRBV15 and TRBJ2-1; the match to TRBD2 covers 15 bases. Trimming cost V 3 bases and J 2 bases; bases outside gene matches: 11. CDR1 and CDR2 (germline): LNHNV, YYDKDF (reference sequence). This CDR3 has 20 residues. The DNA for the CDR3 is TGTGCCACCAGCAGGGTGTACCCGGGACTAGCGGGAGGCACCTACAATGAGCAGTTCTTC. Its protein is CATSRVYPGLAGGTYNEQFF.

This clonotype was counted at least ten times. V is TRBV11-2 and J is TRBJ2-5; D call uncertain. The CDR3 runs 13 residues. V was cut by 2 bases and J by 0 bases, with 4 bases left in between. Germline V lookup: CDR1 SGHAT, CDR2 FQNNGV. CDR3 in amino acids: CASSLTNQETQYF. The CDR3 bases are TGTGCCAGCAGCTTAACTAACCAAGAGACCCAGTACTTC.

This chain uses TRBV10-2 with TRBJ2-3, with TRBD1 identical over 7 bases. The better agreement between TRBJ2-1 and the DNA end casts doubt on the J call. CDR1 is WSHSY, CDR2 SAAADI, per germline. CDR3 size: 13 residues. CDR3: CASWTGPYNEQFF. CDR3 nucleotide sequence: TGCGCCAGCTGGACAGGCCCCTACAATGAGCAGTTCTTC.

A remark on this clonotype: Sequence at one end of the junction differs from germline and may be a read error. The chain combines TRBV7-2 with TRBJ2-4, with D possibly TRBD1 on 6 matching bases. The germline V gene encodes CDR1 SGHTA and CDR2 FQGNSA. This CDR3 region has 14 residues. The CDR3 region is CASSPGQTNSPLHF. For the CDR3, the DNA is TGTGCCAGCAGCCCCGGACAGACTAATTCACCCCTCCACTTC. Filled out from reference TRBV7-2 and TRBJ2-4, the complete variable domain reads GAGVSQSPSNKVTEKGKDVELRCDPISGHTALYWYRQSLGQGLEFLIYFQGNSAPDKSGLPSDRFSAERTGGSVSTLTIQRTQQEDSAVYLCASSPGQTNSPLHFGAGTRLSVL.

Note on this clonotype: This may be a read error: a much more frequent sequence differs by one nucleotide. V gene TRBV29-1 combines with J gene TRBJ2-3; D is ambiguous. The J call is in doubt because the DNA end fits TRBJ2-1 better. The CDR3 has 10 residues. Germline CDR1 and CDR2: SQVTM and ANQGSEA. CDR3: CSVDQETQFF. The CDR3 region has the DNA TGCAGCGTCGACCAAGAGACCCAGTTCTTC.

This clonotype is judged medium-sized (0.01 to 0.1%). The chain combines TRBV12-3 or TRBV12-4 with TRBJ2-2; 9 positions agree with TRBD1. The CDR3 spans 16 residues. V lost 4 bases and J lost 3; bases outside the gene matches: 6. DNA for the CDR3: TGTGCCAGCAGTTACCGGACAGGGGATGACACCGGGGAGCTGTTTTTT. This translates into CASSYRTGDDTGELFF.

As regards this clonotype: This may be a read error: a much more frequent sequence differs by one nucleotide. The rearrangement uses TRBV28 and TRBJ2-5; 9 bases line up with TRBD2. The J call may be incorrect, as the DNA end agrees better with TRBJ2-7. This CDR3 has 15 residues. In germline, CDR1 is MDHEN, CDR2 SYDVKM. Written as DNA, the CDR3 is TGTGTCAGCATGCTCGGACTAGCGCCCTCCTACGAGCAGTACTTC. This gives the protein CVSMLGLAPSYEQYF.

The chain recombines TRBV3-1 with TRBJ2-1; D not resolved. The J call may not be correct, given that the DNA end is closer to TRBJ2-7. In germline, CDR1 is LGHDT, CDR2 YNNKEL (reference sequence). CDR3 length: 13 residues. CDR3 sequence reads: CASSQEMRHEQYF. CDR3 nucleotides: TGTGCCAGCAGCCAAGAGATGAGGCACGAGCAGTACTTC.

This clonotype was seen ten or more times. The J gene is TRBJ2-3, the V gene TRBV7-9; 8 bases fit TRBD2. This CDR3 is 17 amino acids long. The V gene end was trimmed by 1 base and the J gene end by 3 bases; junction bases not matched to a gene: 9. Germline CDR1 and CDR2: SEHNR and FQNEAQ (reference sequence). The CDR3 loop reads CASSLGVTASGTDTQYF. In nucleotides, the CDR3 is TGTGCCAGCAGCTTAGGGGTTACGGCTAGCGGGACAGATACGCAGTATTTT.

In this sample, this clonotype turned up many times. The CDR3: CASSLRTGNQPQHF. The CDR3 region has the DNA TGTGCCAGCAGTCTCCGGACAGGCAATCAGCCCCAGCATTTT. The rearrangement uses TRBV6-1 and TRBJ1-5; a weak D match, TRBD1 (6 bases). Germline CDR1 reads MNHNS; CDR2 reads SASEGT. V was shortened by 5 bases and J by 2 bases, with 10 bases between the two germline ends. The CDR3 loop spans 14 amino acids.

This clonotype was observed at least ten times. The rearrangement links TRBV12-3 or TRBV12-4 to TRBJ2-3; possible D gene TRBD2, 5 bases. The CDR3 runs to 11 residues. Deletions cut 6 bases from V and 8 bases from J, with 9 bases between. The CDR3 region is CASSQSGTQYF. The CDR3 nucleotides read TGTGCCAGCAGCCAAAGCGGTACGCAGTATTTT.

This clonotype was counted many times. This chain connects TRBV5-5 to TRBJ2-7; 9 bases agree with TRBD1. V lost 4 bases and J lost 3; bases outside the gene matches: 5. This CDR3 comprises 14 residues. Germline CDR1 is SGHKS and CDR2 is YYEKEE (reference sequence). CDR3 sequence: CASSVPGQGYEQYF. The CDR3 coding sequence is TGTGCCAGCAGCGTCCCGGGACAGGGCTACGAGCAGTACTTC.

This clonotype was recorded at least ten times. The CDR3 DNA sequence: TGTGCCAGCAGTGAAAGGGACAGCAAAAATTCACCCCTCCACTTT. Translating gives CASSERDSKNSPLHF. This chain links TRBV6-1 with TRBJ1-6; 7 nucleotides line up with TRBD1. From germline, CDR1 is MNHNS and CDR2 SASEGT. CDR3 length equals 15 residues. J lost 7 bases, V lost 2 bases, and 5 bases had no gene match.

The chain carries TRBV7-3 and TRBJ2-3, with TRBD2 matching 11 bases. V lost 0 bases and J lost 2; bases outside the gene matches: 16. This CDR3 has 21 amino acids. The germline gives CDR1 SGHTA, CDR2 FQGTGA. The CDR3 region is CASSLTPQVAGGPDLTDTQYF. CDR3 DNA sequence: TGTGCCAGCAGCTTAACGCCTCAGGTAGCGGGAGGGCCAGACCTCACAGATACGCAGTATTTT.

This chain uses TRBV6-1 with TRBJ2-5; D gene unclear. The germline gives CDR1 MNHNS, CDR2 SASEGT. The CDR3 consists of 12 residues. V was clipped by 2 bases and J by 5 bases, with 6 bases between them. The CDR3 loop reads CASSEPFETQYF. CDR3 nucleotide sequence: TGTGCCAGCAGTGAACCGTTTGAGACCCAGTACTTC.

In this sample, this clonotype turned up a few times. A single base separates this from a much larger clone, so it may be a read error. This chain links TRBV9 with TRBJ2-5; D is possibly TRBD1 or TRBD2 (8 bases each). The germline V gene has CDR1 SGDLS and CDR2 YYNGEE. V dropped 0 bases and J dropped 11 bases, with 29 bases sitting between them. The CDR3 runs 18 residues. CDR3 sequence reads: CASSVAQTSGSSQGEQYF. In nucleotides, the CDR3 is TGTGCCAGCAGCGTAGCTCAGACCAGCGGGAGCTCACAGGGGGAGCAGTACTTC.

For the CDR3, the DNA is TGTGCCAGCAGTTACGCGTCTAGCGGGGGTTCCTACAATGAGCAGTTCTTC. Encoded protein: CASSYASSGGSYNEQFF. V usage is TRBV6-6 and J usage is TRBJ2-1; TRBD2 aligns across 10 bases. Germline V gene data show CDR1 as MNHNY and CDR2 as SVGAGI (reference sequence). This CDR3 has 17 residues. V shed 2 bases and J 1 base; nucleotides not matched to a gene: 5.

The chain is built from TRBV27 and TRBJ2-7, with 9 bases matching TRBD1. V lost 5 bases and J lost 5; bases outside the gene matches: 7. The CDR3 has 14 residues. Looked up from germline, CDR1 is MNHEY and CDR2 is SMNVEV (reference sequence). The CDR3 coding sequence is TGTGCCAGCAGTGCCGGACAGGGGACCCACGAGCAGTACTTC. It yields the protein CASSAGQGTHEQYF.

This clonotype was detected many times. The chain uses TRBV13 and TRBJ2-2, with D unresolved. With 3 bases removed from V and 5 bases from J, the gap between germline ends came to 7 bases. Germline V CDR1 and CDR2: PRHDT, FYEKMQ (reference sequence). The CDR3 is 13 residues long. CDR3 DNA: TGTGCCAGCAGCTTGAGGTCAACCGGGGAGCTGTTTTTT. This gives the protein CASSLRSTGELFF.